Below, 24 T cell receptor beta chains from the same sample are listed, as sequenced in a study of shared clonotypes between healthy human individuals. TCRdb's copy holds only in-frame clones and misses some; the assay was immunoSEQ multiplex PCR. The sample contains millions of clones, just over 90% of which appear only once. The sample comprised naive CD4+ T cells sorted from blood. Subset specified: CD45RA+ positively selected. The receptors here all came from a man aged 18-30 years in good health.

V and J are TRBV11-3 and TRBJ2-1; D uncertain. The germline CDR1 and CDR2 sequences are SGHNT and YENEEA. The V and J ends lost 1 base and 3 bases respectively, with 4 bases between them. This CDR3 region has 13 residues. DNA of the CDR3: TGTGCCAGCAGCTTAGGGAACTACAATGAGCAGTTCTTC. It encodes CASSLGNYNEQFF.

Of note for this clone: This CDR3 is also generated by other DNA sequences in the sample. This chain joins TRBV18 and TRBJ2-7; tentatively, D is TRBD1 (6 bases). This CDR3 has 14 residues. V was pared by 3 bases and J by 2 bases, with 11 bases between. Germline values: CDR1 KGHSH, CDR2 LQKENI. This CDR3 is CASSPPGTPYEQYF. The CDR3 DNA reads TGTGCCAGCTCACCCCCCGGGACACCCTACGAGCAGTACTTC.

Note on this clone: The identical CDR3 is also encoded by other nucleotide sequences in the sample. This chain uses TRBV7-2 with TRBJ1-1; D unresolved. Per the germline V gene, CDR1 is SGHTA and CDR2 is FQGNSA. V was trimmed by 0 bases and J by 1 base, leaving 6 bases between them. The CDR3 consists of 14 residues. The CDR3: CASSLARGNTEAFF. CDR3 sequence (DNA): TGTGCCAGCAGCTTAGCGCGGGGGAACACTGAAGCTTTCTTT.

The chain combines TRBV10-3 with TRBJ2-3; no firm D call. Germline CDR1 ENHRY, CDR2 SYGVKD. The V end was cut by 0 bases, the J end by 6 bases, with 7 bases between. CDR3 length equals 13 residues. CDR3 sequence: CAISESFGDTQYF. DNA for the CDR3: TGTGCCATCAGTGAGTCTTTCGGGGATACGCAGTATTTT.

This chain connects TRBV4-2 to TRBJ1-5; D is possibly TRBD1 (6 bases). The CDR3 is made up of 15 amino acids. Germline V gene sequence: CDR1 LGHNA, CDR2 YNFKEQ. The V end lost 3 bases, the J end lost 4 bases, and 13 bases lay between the germline ends. The CDR3 loop reads CASSQVDSKNQPQHF. The DNA of the CDR3 is TGTGCCAGCAGCCAGGTGGACAGCAAGAATCAGCCCCAGCATTTT.

A note on this clone: The same CDR3 also results from other DNA sequences found in this sample. The chain uses TRBV7-2 and TRBJ1-1, with D maybe TRBD1 (5 bases). The germline CDR1 and CDR2 sequences are SGHTA and FQGNSA. Trimming took 1 base from V and 1 from J, leaving 7 bases between them. CDR3 length: 14 residues. CDR3 coding DNA: TGTGCCAGCAGCTTAGGTGGGGGGAACACTGAAGCTTTCTTT. Translating gives CASSLGGGNTEAFF.

The rearrangement joins TRBV5-1 to TRBJ1-2, with D maybe TRBD1 (5 bases). The V end was cut by 6 bases, the J end by 2 bases, with 14 bases between. The CDR3 sequence is 14 residues long. Per germline, CDR1 SGHRS and CDR2 YFSETQ. In nucleotides, the CDR3 is TGCGCCAGCACAGCGGGCGGGGGGAACTATGGCTACACCTTC. It translates to CASTAGGGNYGYTF.

This chain joins TRBV6-6 and TRBJ2-6; D not certain. Per the germline V gene, CDR1 is MNHNY and CDR2 is SVGAGI (reference sequence). This CDR3 is built from 13 residues. V was trimmed by 4 bases and J by 11 bases, leaving 12 bases between them. CDR3 nucleotides: TGTGCCAGCAGTTCCTCGCCACTGGACGTCCTGACTTTC. It specifies CASSSSPLDVLTF.

The CDR3 DNA sequence: TGTGCCAGCAGCACAGGGGGCCCTAATCAGCCCCAGCATTTT. This codes for CASSTGGPNQPQHF. V and J are TRBV28 and TRBJ1-5, with 9 bases aligning to TRBD1. This CDR3 has 14 residues. Per the germline V gene, CDR1 is MDHEN and CDR2 is SYDVKM. V shed 6 bases and J 4 bases; nucleotides not matched to a gene: 4.

The chain uses TRBV6-5 and TRBJ2-7; D might be TRBD2 (5 bases). Germline loops: CDR1 MNHEY, CDR2 SVGAGI. The CDR3 contains 15 residues. Trimming stripped 5 bases from V and 1 base from J, with 15 bases between. The CDR3 sequence: CASSPAGGQSYEQYF. The CDR3 region has the DNA TGTGCCAGCAGTCCCGCTGGAGGCCAATCCTACGAGCAGTACTTC.

The chain has TRBV19 and TRBJ1-5; 10 bases align to TRBD1. CDR1 and CDR2 (germline): LNHDA, SQIVND (reference sequence). The CDR3 extends over 15 amino acids. Trimming removed 5 bases from V and 4 bases from J; junction bases left unmatched: 5. The CDR3 here is CASSWDRGGNQPQHF. Here the CDR3 DNA reads TGTGCCAGTAGTTGGGACAGGGGTGGTAATCAGCCCCAGCATTTT.

The chain carries TRBV7-3 and TRBJ1-5; D perhaps matches TRBD1 (5 bases). The CDR3 spans 13 residues. Germline CDR1 reads SGHTA; CDR2 reads FQGTGA. V was trimmed by 7 bases and J by 10 bases, leaving 17 bases between them. The CDR3 sequence: CASTRLWGGPQHF. The CDR3 region has the DNA TGTGCCAGCACCCGACTGTGGGGGGGTCCCCAGCATTTT.

This chain connects TRBV30 to TRBJ2-7; 8 nucleotides align to TRBD1. With 1 base clipped from V and 5 bases from J, the junction kept 1 base outside the gene matches. Germline V lookup: CDR1 GTSNPN, CDR2 SVGIG (reference sequence). The CDR3 is 12 residues long. The CDR3 coding sequence is TGTGCCTGGAGTGACAGGGGGGACGAGCAGTACTTC. It codes for CAWSDRGDEQYF.

The chain couples TRBV7-2 to TRBJ1-1; no clear D. The germline gives CDR1 SGHTA, CDR2 FQGNSA. CDR3 length: 13 residues. Trimming stripped 5 bases from V and 0 bases from J, with 7 bases between. The CDR3: CASSNTLNTEAFF. The CDR3 region has the DNA TGTGCCAGCAGCAATACACTGAACACTGAAGCTTTCTTT.

The chain joins TRBV30 to TRBJ1-1, with no clear D. Germline lookup yields CDR1 GTSNPN and CDR2 SVGIG (reference sequence). V was pared by 0 bases and J by 0 bases, with 8 bases between. This CDR3 contains 14 residues. DNA for the CDR3: TGTGCCTGGAGTGTGGACGGGGTGAACACTGAAGCTTTCTTT. As protein: CAWSVDGVNTEAFF.

The chain recombines TRBV5-1 with TRBJ1-1; D gene ambiguous. This CDR3 is 13 amino acids long. Between the trimmed V and J ends, which lost 0 bases and 5 bases, there was a span of 8 bases. Germline V lookup: CDR1 SGHRS, CDR2 YFSETQ. The CDR3 DNA follows: TGCGCCAGCAGCTTGGAGATGAGGACTGAAGCTTTCTTT. It translates to CASSLEMRTEAFF.

This clone was seen more than once but under ten times. This chain connects TRBV27 to TRBJ1-5, with 7 positions matching TRBD1. The ends lost 5 bases at V and 5 bases at J; junction bases unmatched: 3. Germline lookup yields CDR1 MNHEY and CDR2 SMNVEV (reference sequence). CDR3 length: 13 amino acids. This chain's CDR3 is CASSLTGDQPQHF. In DNA, the CDR3 is TGTGCCAGCAGTCTCACAGGGGATCAGCCCCAGCATTTT.

The V and J genes are TRBV6-5 and TRBJ1-1, with D hard to call. The germline V gene encodes CDR1 MNHEY and CDR2 SVGAGI. V lost 2 bases to trimming and J lost 4 bases, with 8 bases between them. The CDR3 extends over 13 amino acids. The CDR3 loop reads CASSYLVSTEAFF. CDR3 coding DNA: TGTGCCAGCAGTTACCTGGTTAGCACTGAAGCTTTCTTT.

The V call is TRBV7-9, the J call TRBJ1-2, with a possible D match to TRBD1 (6 bases). V lost 2 bases, J lost 8 bases, and 12 bases lay in between. This CDR3 has 13 amino acids. Germline loops: CDR1 SEHNR, CDR2 FQNEAQ (reference sequence). For the CDR3, the DNA is TGTGCCAGCAGCTTACGGACAGTCGACGGCTACACCTTC. Amino acids: CASSLRTVDGYTF.

This clone has just one count. V is TRBV25-1 and J is TRBJ2-3; 7 bases align to TRBD2. This CDR3 contains 14 residues. Per the germline V gene, CDR1 is MGHDK and CDR2 is SYGVNS. Unmatched junction bases numbered 3, after V lost 4 bases and J lost 2 bases. CDR3 nucleotide sequence: TGTGCCAGCAGTGGGGACTACCTCACAGATACGCAGTATTTT. This encodes CASSGDYLTDTQYF.

This chain links TRBV4-3 with TRBJ2-1; D may be TRBD2 (5 bases). This CDR3 has 15 residues. Trimming removed 0 bases from V and 3 bases from J, with 9 bases in between. The germline V gene has CDR1 LGHNA and CDR2 YSLEER. This CDR3 is CASSQEFGNYNEQFF. CDR3 bases: TGCGCCAGCAGCCAAGAGTTCGGGAACTACAATGAGCAGTTCTTC.

The chain combines TRBV18 with TRBJ2-3; 11 bases align to TRBD2. Germline values: CDR1 KGHSH, CDR2 LQKENI. The junction had 12 bases not matched to a gene; V was cut back by 3 bases and J by 1 base. This CDR3 spans 19 amino acids. This CDR3 is CASSPLSSGGPRGTDTQYF. The CDR3 DNA follows: TGTGCCAGCTCACCCCTTTCTAGCGGGGGGCCGCGGGGCACAGATACGCAGTATTTT.

The rearrangement uses TRBV30 and TRBJ1-3; D unresolved. The germline V and J ends were trimmed by 1 base and 9 bases, with 13 bases remaining between them. Germline V lookup: CDR1 GTSNPN, CDR2 SVGIG (reference sequence). The CDR3 consists of 13 residues. CDR3 in amino acids: CAWSGFQAGTIYF. In DNA form, the CDR3 reads TGTGCCTGGAGTGGATTCCAGGCGGGCACCATATATTTT.

The CDR3 loop is CASGIPAGRGGYTF. The CDR3 region has the DNA TGTGCCAGCGGTATTCCGGCCGGACGCGGTGGCTACACCTTC. The J gene is TRBJ1-2, the V gene TRBV2; no clear D gene. Trimming left V 8 bases short and J 7 bases short, with 20 bases between. This CDR3 comprises 14 residues. The germline V gene encodes CDR1 SNHLY and CDR2 FYNNEI.